This is a list of T cell receptor beta chains from one sample in a study of cytomegalovirus exposure and HLA in healthy donors. Only in-frame clones appear in the TCRdb table, and some are missing; sequencing was by immunoSEQ multiplex PCR. The data show about 40,000 clones, approximately 63% seen once. Source material: PBMCs. All receptors derive from a man between 40 and 49 years old in good health and CMV-seronegative. Each CDR3 is given without its conserved first and last residue. A clone size is listed for some rows: how often the clone was seen (once, few, many), or a class if it is expanded.

J	V	size	length	CDR3
.	TRBV30	.	11	AWSSGSSYEQY
TRBJ2-2	TRBV30	.	10	AWSSTPGELF
TRBJ1-2	TRBV6-6	few	13	ASSYSSPGGYGYT
TRBJ2-1	TRBV2	.	14	ASITGTSGGNNEQF
TRBJ1-1	TRBV4-2	few	14	ASSQDPLSVNTEAF
TRBJ1-2	TRBV6-5	few	11	ASSYVGAHGYT
TRBJ2-5	TRBV5-4	.	13	ASSLAGTSGETQY
TRBJ2-7	TRBV7-9	.	13	ASSQRQGLFDEQY
TRBJ2-1	TRBV5-1	.	15	ASSLARDRPEAYEQF
TRBJ2-7	TRBV10-2	.	12	ASSERGSSYEQY
TRBJ2-7	TRBV4-1	few	14	ASSPVGQGAPYEQY
TRBJ1-5	TRBV14	.	11	ASSQGLHQPQH
TRBJ1-2	TRBV28	.	13	ASDSGTEIFYGYT
TRBJ1-1	TRBV30	.	12	AWSVGGGFTEAF
TRBJ2-3	TRBV11-3	few	13	ASSPGTGRSDTQY
TRBJ2-2	TRBV7-6	.	14	ASSLTPIQGAGELF
TRBJ1-1	TRBV27	.	11	ASRDRGSTEAF
TRBJ1-5	TRBV6-4	few	11	ATARDLNQPQH
TRBJ1-6	TRBV4-1	.	17	ASSQDPLGWEPYNSPLH
TRBJ2-7	TRBV7-9	.	13	ASSVGTDRSYEQY
TRBJ2-5	TRBV20-1	once	8	SASQETQY
TRBJ1-1	TRBV7-9	few	11	ASSSPLNTEAF
TRBJ2-4	TRBV4-3	.	11	ASSPGRGDTQY
TRBJ1-6	TRBV4-1	.	13	ASSEQGVGNSPLH
TRBJ2-1	TRBV5-6	.	14	ASSPSGGAGYNEQF
TRBJ2-7	TRBV6-5	.	10	ASSSSPYEQY
TRBJ2-2	TRBV29-1	.	11	SVPYGSTGELF
TRBJ1-1	TRBV5-4	.	11	ASSLSGATEAF
TRBJ2-1	TRBV7-9	.	13	ASTLREGAYNEQF
TRBJ1-5	TRBV19	.	11	ASSIGGNQPQH
TRBJ2-7	TRBV7-3	.	11	ASSSGLAGEQY
TRBJ2-4	TRBV18	.	11	ASSPSSTNIQY
TRBJ1-1	TRBV6-1	few	12	ASSEDAGGTEAF
TRBJ2-3	TRBV5-1	.	12	ASSGGLITDTQY
TRBJ1-2	TRBV6-5	.	10	ASSSGQKGYT
TRBJ1-2	TRBV5-4	.	11	ASSLEGGYGYT
TRBJ1-4	TRBV9	.	12	ASSPLGANEKLF
TRBJ2-7	TRBV6-5	.	12	ASRPGTAVGAPY
TRBJ2-2	TRBV2	.	14	ASSEARRANTGELF
TRBJ2-3	TRBV6-5	.	9	ATRHLDTQY
TRBJ2-1	TRBV4-2	.	14	ASSLRTSGDHNEQF